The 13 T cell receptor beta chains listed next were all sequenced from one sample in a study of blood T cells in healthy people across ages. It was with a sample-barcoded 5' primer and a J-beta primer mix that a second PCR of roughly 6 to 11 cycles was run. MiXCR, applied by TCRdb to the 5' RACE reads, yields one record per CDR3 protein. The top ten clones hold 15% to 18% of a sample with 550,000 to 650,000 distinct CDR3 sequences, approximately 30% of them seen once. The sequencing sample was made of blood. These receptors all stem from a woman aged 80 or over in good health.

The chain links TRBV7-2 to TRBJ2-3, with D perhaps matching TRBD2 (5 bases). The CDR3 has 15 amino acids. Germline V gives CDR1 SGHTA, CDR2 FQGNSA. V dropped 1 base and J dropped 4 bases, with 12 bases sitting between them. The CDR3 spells CASSLVGAEADTQYF. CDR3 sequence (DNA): TGTGCCAGCAGCTTAGTAGGAGCGGAGGCAGATACGCAGTATTTT.

In nucleotides, the CDR3 is TGTGCCAGCAGCCACTGGACAGGGAACACTGAAGCTTTCTTT. Its protein product is CASSHWTGNTEAFF. This chain uses TRBV3-1 with TRBJ1-1; 7 bases are a match to TRBD1. This CDR3 has 14 amino acids. Germline lookup yields CDR1 LGHDT and CDR2 YNNKEL (reference sequence). The J segment lost 1 base and the V segment lost 3 bases, leaving 2 bases of the junction unmatched.

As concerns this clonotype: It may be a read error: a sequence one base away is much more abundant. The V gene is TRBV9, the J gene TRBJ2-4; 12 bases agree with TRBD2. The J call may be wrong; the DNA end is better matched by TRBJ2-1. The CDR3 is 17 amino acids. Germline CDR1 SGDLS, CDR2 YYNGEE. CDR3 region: CASSASSGGAAKNIQFF. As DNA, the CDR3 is TGTGCCAGCAGCGCCTCTAGCGGGGGGGCGGCCAAAAACATTCAGTTCTTC.

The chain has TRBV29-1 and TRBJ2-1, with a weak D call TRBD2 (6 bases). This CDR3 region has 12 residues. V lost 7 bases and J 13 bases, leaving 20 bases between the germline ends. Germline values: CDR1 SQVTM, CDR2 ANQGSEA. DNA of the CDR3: TGCAGCGCAGAAAGTCCGGGAGAGACCCAGTTCTTC. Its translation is CSAESPGETQFF.

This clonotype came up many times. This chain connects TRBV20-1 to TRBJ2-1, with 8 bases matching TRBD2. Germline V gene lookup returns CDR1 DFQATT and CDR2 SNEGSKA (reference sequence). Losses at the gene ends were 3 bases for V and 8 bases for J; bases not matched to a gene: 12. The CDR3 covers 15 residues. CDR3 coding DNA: TGCAGTGCTAGGACCGGGACTAGTTGGTTCTATGAGCAGTTCTTC. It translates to CSARTGTSWFYEQFF.

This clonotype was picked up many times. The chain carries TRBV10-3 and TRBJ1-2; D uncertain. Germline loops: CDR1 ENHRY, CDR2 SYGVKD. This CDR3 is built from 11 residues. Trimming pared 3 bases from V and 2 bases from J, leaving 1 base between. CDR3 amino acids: CAISENYGYTF. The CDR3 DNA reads TGTGCCATCAGTGAAAACTATGGCTACACCTTC.

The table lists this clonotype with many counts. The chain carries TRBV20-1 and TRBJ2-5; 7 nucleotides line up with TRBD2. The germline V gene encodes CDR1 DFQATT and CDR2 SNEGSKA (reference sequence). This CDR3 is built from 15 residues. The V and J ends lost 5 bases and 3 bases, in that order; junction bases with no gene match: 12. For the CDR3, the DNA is TGCAGTGCTGCAAACTCGGGGGGAAGGAAAGAGACCCAGTACTTC. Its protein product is CSAANSGGRKETQYF.

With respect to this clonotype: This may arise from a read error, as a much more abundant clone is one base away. The CDR3 loop reads CASSSRDREAGERFF. The CDR3 DNA is TGTGCCAGCAGCTCAAGGGACAGGGAAGCCGGGGAGCGGTTTTTT. The chain links TRBV7-6 to TRBJ2-2; TRBD1 aligns across 9 bases. Germline CDR1 reads SGHVS; CDR2 reads FNYEAQ. The length of the CDR3 is 15 residues.

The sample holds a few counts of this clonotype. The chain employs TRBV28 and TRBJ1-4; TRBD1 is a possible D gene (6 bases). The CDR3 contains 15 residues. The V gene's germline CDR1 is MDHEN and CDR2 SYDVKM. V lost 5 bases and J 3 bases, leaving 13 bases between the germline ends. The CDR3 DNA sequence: TGTGCCAGCAGTATCCCGACAGGCGCTAATGAAAAACTGTTTTTT. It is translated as CASSIPTGANEKLFF.

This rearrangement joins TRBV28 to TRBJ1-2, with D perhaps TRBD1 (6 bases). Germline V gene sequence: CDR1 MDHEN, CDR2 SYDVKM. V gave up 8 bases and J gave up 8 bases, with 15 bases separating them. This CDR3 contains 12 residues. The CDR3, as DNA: TGTGCCAGCGGAAATTACAGGGTCGGCTACACCTTC. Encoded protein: CASGNYRVGYTF.

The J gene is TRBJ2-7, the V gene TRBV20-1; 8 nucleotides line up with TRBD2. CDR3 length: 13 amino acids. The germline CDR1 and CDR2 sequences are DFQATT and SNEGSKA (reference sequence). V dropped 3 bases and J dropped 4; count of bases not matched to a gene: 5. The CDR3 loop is CSASLLAVYEQYF. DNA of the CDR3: TGCAGTGCTAGCTTACTAGCGGTGTACGAGCAGTACTTC.

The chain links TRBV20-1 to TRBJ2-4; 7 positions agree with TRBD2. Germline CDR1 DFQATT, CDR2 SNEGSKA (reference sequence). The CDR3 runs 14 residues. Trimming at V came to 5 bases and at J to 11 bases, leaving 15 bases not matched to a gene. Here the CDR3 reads CSADGAGPRGVQYF. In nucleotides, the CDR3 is TGCAGTGCTGACGGGGCGGGGCCTCGGGGGGTTCAGTACTTC.

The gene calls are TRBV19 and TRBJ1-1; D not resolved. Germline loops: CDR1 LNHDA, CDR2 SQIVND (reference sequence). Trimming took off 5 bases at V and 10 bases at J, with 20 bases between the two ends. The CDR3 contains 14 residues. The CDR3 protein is CASSPEPRGIGAFF. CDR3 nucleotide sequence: TGTGCCAGTAGTCCCGAGCCCCGGGGAATAGGAGCTTTCTTT.